Listed below are T cell receptor beta chains from one sample, sequenced in a study of preoperative IRX-2 immunotherapy in early breast cancer. Sequenced by immunoSEQ multiplex PCR; TCRdb stores in-frame clones only, minus some. The table has about 98,000 clones, 86% seen once. Sequences were derived from tumor tissue, sampled after IRX-2 immunotherapy. These receptors were collected from a human donor with breast cancer. The CDR3 runs from the conserved cysteine through the conserved F or W. A D gene is named only where the DNA matches it firmly. Where a row states a size, it is once, few, many or the class of an expanded clone; other rows omit it.

V: TRBV7-1; J: TRBJ1-2; size: -; D: -; CDR3: CASSPTAVVYGYTF; DNA: TGTGCCAGCAGCCCTACCGCTGTAGTCTATGGCTACACCTTC
V: TRBV29-1; J: TRBJ1-2; size: -; D: -; CDR3: CSVESNANRLGIRTYTF; DNA: TGCAGCGTCGAATCTAATGCGAACAGACTGGGGATTAGAACCTACACCTTC
V: TRBV18; J: TRBJ1-5; size: once; D: TRBD1; CDR3: CASSPDRDQPQHF; DNA: TGTGCCAGCTCGCCTGACAGGGATCAGCCCCAGCATTTT
V: TRBV29-1; J: TRBJ2-1; size: few; D: -; CDR3: CSVDLQYNEQFF; DNA: TGCAGCGTTGATTTGCAGTACAATGAGCAGTTCTTC
V: TRBV10-3; J: TRBJ1-3; size: -; D: -; CDR3: CAISEPSGATSGNTIYF; DNA: TGTGCCATCAGTGAGCCGAGCGGGGCTACCTCTGGAAACACCATATATTTT
V: TRBV29-1; J: TRBJ1-4; size: -; D: -; CDR3: CGVTVEDEKLFF; DNA: TGCGGAGTGACGGTAGAGGATGAAAAACTGTTTTTT
V: TRBV7-8; J: TRBJ2-2; size: -; D: -; CDR3: CASSLENLGYTGELFF; DNA: TGTGCCAGCAGCTTAGAGAACTTAGGCTACACCGGGGAGCTGTTTTTT
V: TRBV6-8; J: TRBJ2-7; size: once; D: TRBD1; CDR3: CASSRTGGIWEQYF; DNA: TGTGCCAGCAGCCGGACAGGGGGAATCTGGGAGCAGTACTTC
V: TRBV6-8; J: TRBJ1-3; size: -; D: -; CDR3: CASSWDRNTIYF; DNA: TGTGCCAGCAGCTGGGACCGAAACACCATATATTTT
V: TRBV2; J: TRBJ1-4; size: -; D: TRBD1; CDR3: CASRPQGEHEKLFF; DNA: TGTGCCAGCAGACCACAGGGGGAACATGAAAAACTGTTTTTT
V: TRBV10-3; J: TRBJ2-5; size: -; D: -; CDR3: CAISESNSPGETQYF; DNA: TGTGCCATCAGTGAGTCGAATAGTCCGGGGGAGACCCAGTACTTC
V: TRBV5-1; J: TRBJ1-3; size: -; D: -; CDR3: CASSSGTLTGNTIYF; DNA: TGCGCCAGCAGCTCTGGGACCCTGACTGGAAACACCATATATTTT
V: TRBV6-8; J: TRBJ1-3; size: -; D: -; CDR3: CATATGQSQGNTIYF; DNA: TGTGCCACCGCGACCGGACAAAGCCAAGGAAACACCATATATTTT
V: TRBV11-3; J: TRBJ1-4; size: -; D: TRBD1; CDR3: CASSLDGQGRNEKLFF; DNA: TGTGCCAGCAGCTTAGACGGACAGGGCCGTAATGAAAAACTGTTTTTT
V: TRBV6-8; J: TRBJ2-5; size: -; D: -; CDR3: CASSPGNRETQYF; DNA: TGTGCCAGCAGCCCCGGGAACCGGGAGACCCAGTACTTC
V: TRBV14; J: TRBJ1-1; size: -; D: -; CDR3: CASSQLGNTEAFF; DNA: TGTGCCAGCAGCCAACTTGGCAACACTGAAGCTTTCTTT
V: TRBV28; J: TRBJ2-4; size: -; D: -; CDR3: CASSSTGIAKNIQYF; DNA: TGTGCCAGCAGTTCTACAGGGATCGCCAAAAACATTCAGTACTTC
V: TRBV28; J: TRBJ1-2; size: -; D: -; CDR3: CASSRREGIIPYGYTF; DNA: TGTGCCAGCAGCCGCCGGGAGGGGATTATCCCCTATGGCTACACCTTC
V: TRBV5-1; J: TRBJ2-6; size: -; D: TRBD1; CDR3: CASSSDRVNSGANVLTF; DNA: TGCGCCAGCAGCTCGGACAGGGTGAACTCTGGGGCCAACGTCCTGACTTTC
V: TRBV10-2; J: TRBJ2-4; size: -; D: -; CDR3: CASIPDGGGNIQYF; DNA: TGCGCCAGCATCCCCGACGGGGGCGGAAACATTCAGTACTTC
V: TRBV18; J: TRBJ1-1; size: -; D: TRBD1; CDR3: CASSYTGGNTEAFF; DNA: TGTGCCAGCTCGTATACAGGGGGCAACACTGAAGCTTTCTTT
V: TRBV19; J: TRBJ1-2; size: -; D: -; CDR3: CASSIGGGYGYTF; DNA: TGTGCCAGTAGTATAGGGGGGGGCTATGGCTACACCTTC
V: TRBV19; J: TRBJ1-2; size: -; D: TRBD1; CDR3: CASSDTGGDYGYTF; DNA: TGTGCCAGTAGTGACACAGGGGGGGACTATGGCTACACCTTC
V: TRBV7-6; J: TRBJ1-6; size: -; D: TRBD1; CDR3: CASSLGTDYSPLHF; DNA: TGTGCCAGCAGCCTCGGGACAGACTATTCACCCCTCCACTTT
V: TRBV12-5; J: TRBJ2-1; size: -; D: -; CDR3: CASGLPLLNEQFF; DNA: TGTGCTAGTGGTCTTCCCCTCCTCAATGAGCAGTTCTTC
V: TRBV7-1; J: TRBJ1-2; size: -; D: TRBD1; CDR3: CASSLVGTANYGYTF; DNA: TGTGCCAGCAGCTTAGTGGGGACAGCGAACTATGGCTACACCTTC
V: TRBV11-3; J: TRBJ2-1; size: few; D: -; CDR3: CASSFRAGPNNEQFF; DNA: TGTGCCAGCAGCTTTCGCGCGGGGCCAAACAATGAGCAGTTCTTC
V: TRBV29-1; J: TRBJ1-1; size: -; D: -; CDR3: CSVEDLGRTEAFF; DNA: TGCAGCGTTGAAGATCTGGGGAGGACTGAAGCTTTCTTT
V: TRBV5-1; J: TRBJ1-3; size: -; D: -; CDR3: CASSPSTRGGFGNTIYF; DNA: TGCGCCAGCAGCCCGTCGACCCGGGGGGGCTTTGGAAACACCATATATTTT
V: TRBV1; J: TRBJ2-1; size: -; D: -; CDR3: CASSQITPGNEQFF; DNA: TGCGCCAGCAGTCAGATTACCCCGGGAAATGAGCAGTTCTTC
V: TRBV6-1; J: TRBJ2-7; size: -; D: -; CDR3: CAISEGVYEQYF; DNA: TGTGCCATCAGTGAAGGGGTCTACGAGCAGTACTTC
V: TRBV19; J: TRBJ1-1; size: -; D: -; CDR3: CASSLGSTTEAFF; DNA: TGTGCCAGTAGTTTGGGGAGTACGACTGAAGCTTTCTTT
V: TRBV19; J: TRBJ1-1; size: -; D: -; CDR3: CASTVSNTEAFF; DNA: TGTGCCAGTACAGTTTCGAACACTGAAGCTTTCTTT
V: TRBV19; J: TRBJ1-3; size: -; D: -; CDR3: CASSDSPGNTIYF; DNA: TGTGCCAGTAGCGACAGCCCTGGAAACACCATATATTTT
V: TRBV7-5; J: TRBJ2-1; size: few; D: -; CDR3: CASSLTGTSDLNEQFF; DNA: TGTGCCAGCAGCTTAACCGGGACTAGCGACCTGAATGAGCAGTTCTTC
V: TRBV30; J: TRBJ1-6; size: -; D: -; CDR3: CAWSEGRYDSPLHF; DNA: TGTGCCTGGAGTGAGGGGCGGTATGATTCACCCCTCCACTTT
V: TRBV18; J: TRBJ1-2; size: -; D: TRBD1; CDR3: CASSPATGYSGGYTF; DNA: TGTGCCAGCTCACCAGCGACAGGGTACTCGGGTGGCTACACCTTC
V: TRBV29-1; J: TRBJ2-3; size: -; D: TRBD2; CDR3: CSGRLAAHRDTQYF; DNA: TGCAGCGGCCGACTAGCGGCCCATAGAGATACGCAGTATTTT
V: TRBV28; J: TRBJ2-3; size: once; D: -; CDR3: CASSLLQDTQYF; DNA: TGTGCCAGCAGCCTCCTACAGGATACGCAGTATTTT
V: TRBV28; J: TRBJ1-1; size: -; D: -; CDR3: CASSLSGNTEAFF; DNA: TGTGCCAGCAGTTTGTCCGGAAACACTGAAGCTTTCTTT
V: TRBV6-8; J: TRBJ2-1; size: -; D: TRBD1; CDR3: CASSRTDRVPYNEQFF; DNA: TGTGCCAGCAGTCGAACGGACAGGGTCCCATACAATGAGCAGTTCTTC
V: TRBV14; J: TRBJ1-6; size: -; D: -; CDR3: CASSPLSGDSPLHF; DNA: TGTGCCAGCAGCCCCTTGTCTGGGGACTCACCCCTCCACTTT
V: TRBV25-1; J: TRBJ2-2; size: -; D: -; CDR3: CASSDGTDYANTGELFF; DNA: TGTGCCAGCAGTGACGGGACCGATTACGCGAACACCGGGGAGCTGTTTTTT
V: TRBV28; J: TRBJ1-2; size: -; D: -; CDR3: CASSWPGMEGYGYTF; DNA: TGTGCCAGCAGTTGGCCCGGTATGGAGGGCTATGGCTACACCTTC
V: TRBV28; J: TRBJ1-2; size: -; D: -; CDR3: CASSLFETIEPYPYGYTF; DNA: TGTGCCAGCAGTTTATTTGAAACGATTGAACCATACCCGTATGGCTACACCTTC
V: TRBV6-8; J: TRBJ1-6; size: -; D: -; CDR3: CASSYSTGRRNSPLHF; DNA: TGTGCCAGCAGTTACTCGACGGGTCGTAGGAATTCACCCCTCCACTTT
V: TRBV5-1; J: TRBJ1-2; size: -; D: TRBD1; CDR3: CASSLTRGQGGDGYTF; DNA: TGCGCCAGCAGCTTGACCCGGGGACAGGGTGGCGATGGCTACACCTTC
V: TRBV5-1; J: TRBJ2-2; size: -; D: -; CDR3: CASSARVVSTGLTGELFF; DNA: TGCGCCAGCAGCGCGAGGGTAGTCTCAACAGGGCTTACCGGGGAGCTGTTTTTT
V: TRBV28; J: TRBJ2-7; size: -; D: TRBD1; CDR3: CASASGTGGVYEQYF; DNA: TGTGCCAGCGCGTCCGGGACAGGGGGTGTATACGAGCAGTACTTC
V: TRBV19; J: TRBJ2-1; size: -; D: TRBD2; CDR3: CASSSRLAGVNNEQFF; DNA: TGTGCCAGTAGTTCCAGACTAGCGGGAGTCAACAATGAGCAGTTCTTC
V: TRBV18; J: TRBJ1-1; size: -; D: -; CDR3: CASSPFPADSLNTEAFF; DNA: TGTGCCAGCTCACCCTTCCCTGCGGACAGCTTGAACACTGAAGCTTTCTTT
V: TRBV18; J: TRBJ2-3; size: -; D: -; CDR3: CASSPDTDTQYF; DNA: TGTGCCAGCTCACCCGACACAGATACGCAGTATTTT
V: TRBV19; J: TRBJ1-5; size: -; D: -; CDR3: CASSIRGFNQPQHF; DNA: TGTGCCAGTAGTATAAGAGGCTTCAATCAGCCCCAGCATTTT
V: TRBV7-4; J: TRBJ1-1; size: -; D: -; CDR3: CASSSGGGAARTEAFF; DNA: TGTGCCAGCAGCTCCGGCGGGGGGGCCGCACGCACTGAAGCTTTCTTT
V: TRBV15; J: TRBJ2-7; size: -; D: TRBD1; CDR3: CATSRPGGSYEQYF; DNA: TGTGCCACCAGCAGACCAGGGGGCTCATACGAGCAGTACTTC